This T cell receptor beta chain emerged from a study of cytomegalovirus exposure and HLA in healthy donors. Across the study: Genetic ancestry analysis placed approximately 80% of the approximately 390 donors that were genotyped in the Caucasian-associated cluster.

About this clone itself: The antigen remains unidentified.

The V gene end was trimmed by 0 bases and the J gene end by 7 bases; junction bases not matched to a gene: 11. Germline CDR1 and CDR2: GTSNPN and SVGIG (reference sequence). CDR3 length: 16 residues. PCR used 60 Vbeta primers and 13 Jbeta primers. Produced via immunoSEQ multiplex PCR; TCRdb's table is partial and in-frame only. The sample carries a few hundred thousand clones, roughly four fifths recorded once. Whole-study results and caveats: The presence/absence work took it that sequencing depth was about the same across donors. Earlier analysis found most TCR beta V segments productive about 87% or about 30% of the time. Reports state that TCR beta sequences accurately predicted most subjects' HLA-A and HLA-B alleles.

The TCR was taken from a woman aged 40 to 55 in good health and CMV-seropositive. The material sequenced was PBMCs. The V call is TRBV30, the J call TRBJ2-1; TRBD2 matches at 8 bases. This CDR3 reads CAWSVRGAGVINEQFF. CDR3 nucleotide sequence: TGTGCCTGGAGTGTACGGGGAGCGGGAGTTATAAATGAGCAGTTCTTC.